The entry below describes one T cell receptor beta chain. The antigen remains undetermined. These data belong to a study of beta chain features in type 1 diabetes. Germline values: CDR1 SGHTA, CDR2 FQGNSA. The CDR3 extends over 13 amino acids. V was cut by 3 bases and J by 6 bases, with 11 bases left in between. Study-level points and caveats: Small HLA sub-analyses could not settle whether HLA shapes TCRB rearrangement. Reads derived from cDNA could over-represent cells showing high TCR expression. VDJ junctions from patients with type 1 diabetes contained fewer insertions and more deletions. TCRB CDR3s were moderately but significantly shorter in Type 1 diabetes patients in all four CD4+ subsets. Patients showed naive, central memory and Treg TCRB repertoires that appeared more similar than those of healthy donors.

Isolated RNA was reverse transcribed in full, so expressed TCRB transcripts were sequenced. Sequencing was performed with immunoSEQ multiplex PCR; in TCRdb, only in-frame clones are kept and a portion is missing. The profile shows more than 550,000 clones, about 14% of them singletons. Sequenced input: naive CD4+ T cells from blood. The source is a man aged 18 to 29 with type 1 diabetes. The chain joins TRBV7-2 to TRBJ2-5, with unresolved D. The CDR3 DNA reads TGTGCCAGCAGCTTGGTTGGCATTCAGACCCAGTACTTC. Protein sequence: CASSLVGIQTQYF.